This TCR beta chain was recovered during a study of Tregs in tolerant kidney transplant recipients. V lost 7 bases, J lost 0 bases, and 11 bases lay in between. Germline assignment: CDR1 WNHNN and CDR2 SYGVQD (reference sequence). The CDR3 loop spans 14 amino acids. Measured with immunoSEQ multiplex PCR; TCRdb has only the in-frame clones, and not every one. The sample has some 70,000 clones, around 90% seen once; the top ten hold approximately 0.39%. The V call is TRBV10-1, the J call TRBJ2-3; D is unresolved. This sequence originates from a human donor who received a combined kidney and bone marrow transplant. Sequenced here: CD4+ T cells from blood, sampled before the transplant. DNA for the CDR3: TGCGCCAGCAACCCCTTCACTAGCACAGATACGCAGTATTTT. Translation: CASNPFTSTDTQYF.